Below are 8 T cell receptor beta chains sequenced from a single sample in a study of T cells after yellow fever vaccination. MiXCR, applied by TCRdb to the 5' RACE reads, yields one record per CDR3 protein. The table shows some 340,000 distinct CDR3 sequences, with around 10% occurring only once. The source was CD4+ T cells sorted from PBMCs, collected 45 days after the yellow fever booster vaccination. The origin of the receptors is a man between 18 and 29 years old who received the YFV17D yellow fever vaccine.

This clonotype was detected many times. CDR3 nucleotides: TGTGCCAGCAGCCGCCAACGGGACCGACCCTACGAGCAGTACTTC. This encodes CASSRQRDRPYEQYF. V and J are TRBV6-6 and TRBJ2-7; D is perhaps TRBD1 or TRBD2 (5 bases each). The CDR3 covers 15 residues. Germline V lookup: CDR1 MNHNY, CDR2 SVGAGI (reference sequence). Between the trimmed V and J ends, which lost 6 bases and 2 bases, there was a span of 17 bases.

This clonotype was detected many times. The V call is TRBV5-1, the J call TRBJ2-7, with D uncertain. Germline V gene sequence: CDR1 SGHRS, CDR2 YFSETQ. CDR3 size: 12 residues. V dropped 0 bases and J dropped 3 bases, with 4 bases sitting between them. Here the CDR3 reads CASSLGDYEQYF. In DNA form, the CDR3 reads TGCGCCAGCAGCTTGGGCGACTACGAGCAGTACTTC.

This clonotype was seen a handful of times. The gene calls are TRBV11-1 and TRBJ2-4; D perhaps matches TRBD1 (7 bases). The CDR3 runs 17 residues. Trimming pared 5 bases from V and 3 bases from J, leaving 20 bases between. Germline V gene data show CDR1 as SGHAT and CDR2 as FQDESV (reference sequence). The CDR3 coding sequence is TGTGCCAGCAGCCGGAACAGGGGCGGGATGAGCAAAAACATTCAGTACTTC. Its protein product is CASSRNRGGMSKNIQYF.

There are many counts of this clonotype. The chain combines TRBV5-1 with TRBJ1-4; D remains unclear. CDR3 length equals 15 residues. Germline lookup yields CDR1 SGHRS and CDR2 YFSETQ. Deletions cut 1 base from V and 3 bases from J, with 10 bases between. CDR3 in amino acids: CASSLMHSSNEKLFF. The DNA for the CDR3 is TGCGCCAGCAGCTTGATGCACAGCTCTAATGAAAAACTGTTTTTT.

The sample holds a few counts of this clonotype. This chain links TRBV6-6 with TRBJ1-6; D remains ambiguous. There are 13 residues in the CDR3. With 4 bases removed from V and 6 bases from J, the gap between germline ends came to 7 bases. Germline V lookup: CDR1 MNHNY, CDR2 SVGAGI (reference sequence). CDR3 nucleotides: TGTGCCAGCAGTTCGACTGGTAATTCACCCCTCCACTTT. Translation: CASSSTGNSPLHF.

This clonotype was seen at least ten times. The chain joins TRBV6-6 to TRBJ2-1, with 12 bases matching TRBD2. The CDR3 has 16 residues. V trimming: 2 bases; J trimming: 5 bases; junction bases outside the gene matches: 4. Germline V gene sequence: CDR1 MNHNY, CDR2 SVGAGI (reference sequence). In DNA, the CDR3 is TGTGCCAGCAGTTACGGGGCTAGCGGGGGGGACAATGAGCAGTTCTTC. Protein: CASSYGASGGDNEQFF.

This clonotype was counted ten times or more. The chain employs TRBV7-2 and TRBJ1-6; D is unresolved. Germline values: CDR1 SGHTA, CDR2 FQGNSA. This CDR3 spans 15 amino acids. Trimming pared 4 bases from V and 6 bases from J, leaving 13 bases between. In DNA, the CDR3 is TGTGCCAGCAGCTCCCTCGGGGTCGGTAATTCACCCCTCCACTTT. Its translation is CASSSLGVGNSPLHF.

This clonotype was picked up many times. J is TRBJ1-4 and V is TRBV12-3 or TRBV12-4; D call uncertain. The CDR3 runs to 13 residues. The germline V and J ends were trimmed by 1 base and 7 bases, with 7 bases remaining between them. The CDR3 region has the DNA TGTGCCAGCAGTTTAGGGAGGCTTGAAAAACTGTTTTTT. It encodes CASSLGRLEKLFF.